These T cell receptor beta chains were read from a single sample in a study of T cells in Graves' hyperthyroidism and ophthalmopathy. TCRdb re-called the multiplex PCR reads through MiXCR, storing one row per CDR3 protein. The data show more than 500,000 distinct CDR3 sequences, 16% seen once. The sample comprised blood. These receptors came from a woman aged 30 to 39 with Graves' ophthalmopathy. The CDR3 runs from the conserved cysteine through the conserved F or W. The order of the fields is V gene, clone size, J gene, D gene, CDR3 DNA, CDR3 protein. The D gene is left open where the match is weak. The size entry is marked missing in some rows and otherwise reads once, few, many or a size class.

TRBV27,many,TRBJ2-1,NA,TGTGCCAGCAGTTCCAGTCGGGCCTACAATGAGCAGTTCTTC,CASSSSRAYNEQFF
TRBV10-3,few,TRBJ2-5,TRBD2,TGTGCCATCAGTGCCCTACTAGCGGGGGAAGAGACCCAGTACTTC,CAISALLAGEETQYF
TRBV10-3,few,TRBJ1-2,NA,TGTGCCATCAGTGAGTTATTGAATGGCTACACCTTC,CAISELLNGYTF
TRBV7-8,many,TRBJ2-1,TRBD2,TGTGCCAGCAGTCTGAACCTGAGACTAGCGGGAGACAATGAGCAGTTCTTC,CASSLNLRLAGDNEQFF
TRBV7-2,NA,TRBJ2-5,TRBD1,TGTGCCAGCAGCCCGGGGGCGGACAGGGGGCTAAACGGGCAGACCCAGTACTTC,CASSPGADRGLNGQTQYF
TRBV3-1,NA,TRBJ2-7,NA,TGTGCCAGCAGCCAAAAGGGGGGGGTCGGCGAGCAGTACTTC,CASSQKGGVGEQYF
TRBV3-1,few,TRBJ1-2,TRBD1,TGTGCCAGCAGCCAAGATAGACAGGGAGTAGGTGGCTACACCTTC,CASSQDRQGVGGYTF
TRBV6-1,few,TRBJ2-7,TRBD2,TGTGCCAGCATGCGGAGTGCGGGAGTCGACGAGCAGTACTTC,CASMRSAGVDEQYF
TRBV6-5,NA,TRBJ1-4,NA,TGTGCCAGCAGTTACCGGGCAGGCGGTAATGAAAAACTGTTTTTT,CASSYRAGGNEKLFF
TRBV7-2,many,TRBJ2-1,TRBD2,TGTGCCAGCAGCCCGACTAGCGGGAGGGATGAGCAGTTCTTC,CASSPTSGRDEQFF
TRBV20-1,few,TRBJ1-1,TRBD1,TGCAGTGCTATCGACAGGGTAGGCGCTTTCTTT,CSAIDRVGAFF
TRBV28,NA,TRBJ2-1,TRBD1,TGTGCCAGCACTGGGACAGCATACAATGAGCAGTTCTTC,CASTGTAYNEQFF
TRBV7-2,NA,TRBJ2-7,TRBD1,TGTGCCAGCAGCCGGGACAGGGATGACGAGCAGTACTTC,CASSRDRDDEQYF
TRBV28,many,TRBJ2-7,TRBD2,TGTGCCAGCAGCGGGACTAGCGGTTACGAGCAGTACTTC,CASSGTSGYEQYF
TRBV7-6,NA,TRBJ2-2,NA,TGTGCCAGCGTCCGGGCAGGCGGCTCCGGGGAGCTGTTTTTT,CASVRAGGSGELFF
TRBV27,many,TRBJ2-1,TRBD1,TGTGCCAGCAACCCACAGGGGGCGTCTTACAATGAGCAGTTCTTC,CASNPQGASYNEQFF
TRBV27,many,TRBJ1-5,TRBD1,TGTGCCAGCAGGGCGGACAGGGGGCACGATCAGCCCCAGCATTTT,CASRADRGHDQPQHF
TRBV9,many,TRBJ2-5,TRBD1,TGTGCCAGCAGCGCTTGGGACAGCCAAGAGACCCAGTACTTC,CASSAWDSQETQYF
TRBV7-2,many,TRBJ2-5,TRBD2,TGTGCCAGCAGCCGGACTAGCGGGAGTAAGACCCAGTACTTC,CASSRTSGSKTQYF
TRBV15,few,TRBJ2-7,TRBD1,TGTGCCACCAGCCCGGGACAGGGTTACGAGCAGTACTTC,CATSPGQGYEQYF
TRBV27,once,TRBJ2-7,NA,TGTGCCAGCATTGGCGGGGTCTCCTACGAGCAGTACTTC,CASIGGVSYEQYF
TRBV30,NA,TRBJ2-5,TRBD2,TGTGCCTGGAGCGGGCTAGCGGGAGCGGAGACCCAGTACTTC,CAWSGLAGAETQYF
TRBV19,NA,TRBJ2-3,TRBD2,TGTGCCAGTTGCATAGCGGGAAACCCTCAGGGTACGCAGTATTTT,CASCIAGNPQGTQYF
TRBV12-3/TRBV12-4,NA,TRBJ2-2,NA,TGTGCCAGCACCCAAACGGGCACCGGGGAGCTGTTTTTT,CASTQTGTGELFF
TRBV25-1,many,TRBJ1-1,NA,TGTGCCAGCAGTGACGTCCGGGATATGAACACTGAAGCTTTCTTT,CASSDVRDMNTEAFF
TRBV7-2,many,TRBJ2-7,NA,TGTGCCAGCAGCTTAGGAGGCTCTGGCTACGAGCAGTACTTC,CASSLGGSGYEQYF
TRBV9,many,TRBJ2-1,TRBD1,TGTGCCAGCAGCGTAGGAGGGGACAGGGTGCATGAGCAGTTCTTC,CASSVGGDRVHEQFF
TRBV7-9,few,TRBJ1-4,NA,TGTGCCAGCAGCTTTTTGACAACTAATGAAAAACTGTTTTTT,CASSFLTTNEKLFF
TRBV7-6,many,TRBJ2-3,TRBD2,TGTGCCAGCAGCTTAGTGAGTAGCGGGAGCACGAATACGCAGTATTTT,CASSLVSSGSTNTQYF
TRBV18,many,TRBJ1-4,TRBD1,TGTGCCAGCTCTCCCGAGTATCGGGACAGAGAAAAACTGTTTTTT,CASSPEYRDREKLFF
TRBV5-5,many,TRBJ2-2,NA,TGTGCCAGCAGCTTGTTTTCGGGGTTAATAGACACCGGGGAGCTGTTTTTT,CASSLFSGLIDTGELFF
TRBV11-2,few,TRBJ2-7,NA,TGTGCCAGCAGATTCCCACCTTTGCAGGAGCAGTACTTC,CASRFPPLQEQYF
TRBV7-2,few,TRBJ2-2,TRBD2,TGTGCCAGCAGCCTCAGGAGCGGGAACCCCGGGGAGCTGTTTTTT,CASSLRSGNPGELFF
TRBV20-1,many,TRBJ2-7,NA,TGCAGTGCTGCGGAGGACCTGCCGGGGCAGTACTTC,CSAAEDLPGQYF
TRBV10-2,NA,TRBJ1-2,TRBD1,TGCGCCAGCAGCTACGACAGGGAACTCGGCTACACCTTC,CASSYDRELGYTF
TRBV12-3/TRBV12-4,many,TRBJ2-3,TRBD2,TGTGCCAGCAGTTTGGGACTAGCGAGCACAGATACGCAGTATTTT,CASSLGLASTDTQYF
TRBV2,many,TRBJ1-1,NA,TGTGCCAGTAGTGGCGGGCAGGCCAACACTGAAGCTTTCTTT,CASSGGQANTEAFF
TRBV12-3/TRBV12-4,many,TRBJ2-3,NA,TGTGCCAGCAGTTTAATCGGGGGCAGGACAGATACGCAGTATTTT,CASSLIGGRTDTQYF
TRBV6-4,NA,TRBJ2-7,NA,TGTGCCAGCAGTGTGGGGGCCAGCAACGAGCAGTACTTC,CASSVGASNEQYF
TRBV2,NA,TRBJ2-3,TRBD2,TGTGCCAGCAGACCTCTAGCGGGAGGCACAGATACGCAGTATTTT,CASRPLAGGTDTQYF
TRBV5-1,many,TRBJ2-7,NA,TGCGCCAGCAGCTCGATGGACGTCTCCTACGAGCAGTACTTC,CASSSMDVSYEQYF